This T cell receptor (beta chain) was identified in a study of T cell changes during pregnancy in multiple sclerosis. This table comes from immunoSEQ multiplex PCR, and its TCRdb copy is limited to in-frame clones, with some not included. This sample has tens of thousands of clones, with about 91% found just once. Germline V gene data show CDR1 as SGHDT and CDR2 as YYEEEE. V was trimmed by 2 bases and J by 7 bases, leaving 9 bases between them. The CDR3 length is 12 residues. The sample was CD8+ T cells from peripheral blood mononuclear cells, taken in the third trimester of pregnancy. The rearrangement links TRBV5-6 to TRBJ1-2; D not certain. The TCR originated in a female donor with multiple sclerosis, enrolled in a pregnancy study. The CDR3 sequence is CASSFSSVGYTF. CDR3 coding DNA: TGTGCCAGCAGCTTTTCCAGTGTTGGCTACACCTTC.